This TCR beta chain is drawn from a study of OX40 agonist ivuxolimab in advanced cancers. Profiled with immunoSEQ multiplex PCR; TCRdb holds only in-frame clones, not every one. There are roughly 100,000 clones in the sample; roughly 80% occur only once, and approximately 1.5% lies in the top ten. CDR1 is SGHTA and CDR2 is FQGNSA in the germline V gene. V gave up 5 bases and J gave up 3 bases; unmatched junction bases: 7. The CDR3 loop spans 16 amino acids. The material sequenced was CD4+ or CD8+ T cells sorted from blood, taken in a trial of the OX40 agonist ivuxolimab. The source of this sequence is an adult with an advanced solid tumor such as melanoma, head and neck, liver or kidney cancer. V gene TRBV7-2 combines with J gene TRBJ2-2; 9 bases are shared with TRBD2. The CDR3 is CASSLLAGYDTGELFF. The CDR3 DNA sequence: TGTGCCAGCAGCCTCCTAGCGGGGTATGACACCGGGGAGCTGTTTTTT. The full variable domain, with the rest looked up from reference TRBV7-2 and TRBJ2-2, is GAGVSQSPSNKVTEKGKDVELRCDPISGHTALYWYRQSLGQGLEFLIYFQGNSAPDKSGLPSDRFSAERTGGSVSTLTIQRTQQEDSAVYLCASSLLAGYDTGELFFGEGSRLTVL.